The 21 T cell receptor beta chains below come from one sample, sequenced in a study of T cells after yellow fever vaccination. TCRdb fed the 5' RACE reads into MiXCR, producing one record per CDR3 protein. The sample includes roughly 250,000 distinct CDR3 sequences, over 10% seen only once; the top ten take roughly 0.5%. The sample consisted of CD4+ T cells sorted from PBMCs, taken 45 days after the yellow fever booster vaccination. These receptors were collected from a man aged 25-45 years who received the YFV17D yellow fever vaccine.

The DNA of the CDR3 is TGTGCCAGTAGTATTGGGTCTGCACCGCCGACCAATGAGCAGTTCTTC. Translating it yields CASSIGSAPPTNEQFF. The gene calls are TRBV19 and TRBJ2-1; D unresolved. The CDR3 runs to 16 residues. CDR1 is LNHDA and CDR2 is SQIVND in the germline V gene (reference sequence). V shed 3 bases and J shed 6 bases, with 18 bases lying between them.

The V call is TRBV27, the J call TRBJ2-3; no firm D call. The germline gives CDR1 MNHEY, CDR2 SMNVEV (reference sequence). The V end was cut by 4 bases, the J end by 3 bases, with 11 bases between. This CDR3 has 14 amino acids. The DNA of the CDR3 is TGTGCCAGCAGTTCCAGACGTCTTACAGATACGCAGTATTTT. Protein: CASSSRRLTDTQYF.

The V call is TRBV5-1, the J call TRBJ1-1; D remains ambiguous. The germline CDR1 and CDR2 sequences are SGHRS and YFSETQ. CDR3 length: 15 amino acids. V gave up 0 bases and J gave up 1 base, with 10 bases separating them. The CDR3 DNA reads as TGCGCCAGCAGCTTGGCCTCGGCTAGGAACACTGAAGCTTTCTTT. Amino acid sequence: CASSLASARNTEAFF.

CDR3 amino acids: CASSLEGLADTGELFF. CDR3 in DNA: TGTGCCAGCAGCTTGGAGGGACTAGCGGACACCGGGGAGCTGTTTTTT. The rearrangement uses TRBV5-6 and TRBJ2-2; 11 bases line up with TRBD2. CDR1 and CDR2 from the germline V gene are SGHDT and YYEEEE. The CDR3 totals 16 residues. Trimming cost V 0 bases and J 3 bases; bases outside gene matches: 1.

The chain recombines TRBV6-5 with TRBJ1-1, with a possible D match to TRBD1 (6 bases). Germline loops: CDR1 MNHEY, CDR2 SVGAGI. V was clipped by 0 bases and J by 4 bases, with 15 bases between them. This CDR3 contains 16 residues. CDR3: CASSYSNQGLGTEAFF. The CDR3 nucleotides are TGTGCCAGCAGTTACTCAAACCAGGGGCTGGGCACTGAAGCTTTCTTT.

This clonotype was observed a handful of times. The chain recombines TRBV24-1 with TRBJ1-1; no clear D gene. The CDR3 loop spans 13 amino acids. Germline lookup yields CDR1 KGHDR and CDR2 SFDVKD. Trimming left V 2 bases short and J 4 bases short, with 7 bases between. CDR3 in DNA: TGTGCCACCAGTGATTCCCAAGGCACTGAAGCTTTCTTT. It codes for CATSDSQGTEAFF.

This chain uses TRBV5-1 with TRBJ2-7; D perhaps matches TRBD1 (7 bases). Germline-derived CDR1 and CDR2 are SGHRS and YFSETQ. This CDR3 region has 15 residues. The V end lost 4 bases, the J end lost 4 bases, and 18 bases lay between the germline ends. The CDR3 sequence is CASSPAGQGGYEQYF. CDR3 DNA: TGCGCCAGCAGCCCAGCCGGGCAGGGGGGATACGAGCAGTACTTC.

This clonotype has just a few counts. V is TRBV14 and J is TRBJ2-5; 7 bases agree with TRBD2. V shed 4 bases, J shed 5 bases, and the junction held 4 bases outside the gene matches. This CDR3 is built from 13 residues. The germline gives CDR1 SGHDN, CDR2 FVKESK. The CDR3 here is CASSPGTIETQYF. The CDR3 nucleotides read TGTGCCAGCAGCCCGGGGACTATTGAGACCCAGTACTTC.

The V and J genes are TRBV7-2 and TRBJ1-4; D uncertain. CDR1 and CDR2 from the germline V gene are SGHTA and FQGNSA. CDR3 size: 13 residues. Trimming removed 3 bases at V and 7 bases at J, with 9 bases between. Written as DNA, the CDR3 is TGTGCCAGCAGCTTCTTAGTCGGTGAAAAACTGTTTTTT. This codes for CASSFLVGEKLFF.

This clonotype was found a few times. This sequence joins TRBV5-1 and TRBJ2-7; 7 bases map to TRBD1. The V segment lost 4 bases and the J segment 4 bases; nucleotides outside the gene matches: 8. This CDR3 contains 14 residues. Germline CDR1 is SGHRS and CDR2 is YFSETQ. In DNA, the CDR3 is TGCGCCAGCAGCATGACAGGGCGGCTGTACGAGCAGTACTTC. It specifies CASSMTGRLYEQYF.

This clonotype was seen a few times. V and J are TRBV2 and TRBJ1-6; possibly TRBD1 for D (5 bases). The CDR3 has 13 amino acids. The V end lost 11 bases, the J end lost 10 bases, and 18 bases lay between the germline ends. The V gene's germline CDR1 is SNHLY and CDR2 FYNNEI. In DNA form, the CDR3 reads TGTGCCGTCCCGGGGGGTGCCGGCTCACCCCTCCACTTT. Protein product: CAVPGGAGSPLHF.

This chain connects TRBV7-2 to TRBJ2-3; D remains unclear. This CDR3 has 16 amino acids. V gave up 0 bases and J gave up 1 base, with 11 bases separating them. Germline loops: CDR1 SGHTA, CDR2 FQGNSA. CDR3 region: CASSLALAAGTDTQYF. DNA of the CDR3: TGTGCCAGCAGCTTAGCTCTCGCGGCGGGCACAGATACGCAGTATTTT. The entire variable domain, with the rest obtained from reference TRBV7-2 and TRBJ2-3, is as follows: GAGVSQSPSNKVTEKGKDVELRCDPISGHTALYWYRQSLGQGLEFLIYFQGNSAPDKSGLPSDRFSAERTGGSVSTLTIQRTQQEDSAVYLCASSLALAAGTDTQYFGPGTRLTVL.

This chain joins TRBV7-6 and TRBJ2-7, with a tentative D call TRBD1 (5 bases). Germline-derived CDR1 and CDR2 are SGHVS and FNYEAQ. The ends were cut back, 1 base at V and 3 bases at J, with 10 bases in the middle. This CDR3 is 14 amino acids long. CDR3 amino acids: CASSLGQNYYEQYF. Here the CDR3 DNA reads TGTGCCAGCAGCTTAGGACAGAATTACTACGAGCAGTACTTC.

This chain uses TRBV7-2 with TRBJ1-4; D might be TRBD1 (6 bases). CDR1 SGHTA and CDR2 FQGNSA come from the germline V gene. The CDR3 totals 15 residues. Trimming removed 5 bases at V and 4 bases at J, with 14 bases between. The CDR3 coding sequence is TGTGCCAGCAGCCTACAGGGCAGTCATAATGAAAAACTGTTTTTT. Its protein is CASSLQGSHNEKLFF. Full variable domain (rest looked up from reference TRBV7-2 and TRBJ1-4): GAGVSQSPSNKVTEKGKDVELRCDPISGHTALYWYRQSLGQGLEFLIYFQGNSAPDKSGLPSDRFSAERTGGSVSTLTIQRTQQEDSAVYLCASSLQGSHNEKLFFGSGTQLSVL.

This clonotype turned up a few times. V and J are TRBV20-1 and TRBJ2-6; no clear D. V dropped 5 bases and J dropped 2 bases, with 13 bases sitting between them. Germline-derived CDR1 and CDR2 are DFQATT and SNEGSKA (reference sequence). The CDR3 covers 15 residues. In nucleotides, the CDR3 is TGCAGTGCTTCTCCTGGTCCCCCTGGGGCCAACGTCCTGACTTTC. Its protein product is CSASPGPPGANVLTF.

This chain uses TRBV2 with TRBJ2-2, with no clear D. The CDR3 is 13 amino acids. The V gene lost 6 bases and the J gene lost 2 bases, with 7 bases spanning the gap. Germline V gives CDR1 SNHLY, CDR2 FYNNEI. This CDR3 reads CASRTHNTGELFF. The CDR3 nucleotides read TGTGCCAGCAGGACACACAACACCGGGGAGCTGTTTTTT.

This clonotype was seen a few times. The rearrangement links TRBV4-1 to TRBJ2-1; 14 bases map to TRBD2. V gave up 1 base and J gave up 5 bases; unmatched junction bases: 16. This CDR3 is built from 21 residues. Germline V gene sequence: CDR1 MGHRA, CDR2 YSYEKL. As DNA, the CDR3 is TGCGCCAGCAGCCAAGGGATCGGACTAGCGGGAGGACCTTCCTTACACAATGAGCAGTTCTTC. Encoded protein: CASSQGIGLAGGPSLHNEQFF.

CDR3 protein: CASSGTVNSQETQYF. CDR3 bases: TGTGCCAGCAGCGGGACAGTTAATTCGCAAGAGACCCAGTACTTC. V and J are TRBV5-8 and TRBJ2-5, with TRBD1 matching 7 bases. The CDR3 runs 15 residues. V dropped 4 bases and J dropped 2; count of bases not matched to a gene: 8. Germline values: CDR1 SGHTS, CDR2 YDEGEE.

A few counts support this clonotype. The CDR3 nucleotides read TGTGCCAGCAGCTTATCTACTACGCAGTATTTT. This translates into CASSLSTTQYF. This chain joins TRBV7-2 and TRBJ2-3; D ambiguous. Germline V gives CDR1 SGHTA, CDR2 FQGNSA. Trimming pared 2 bases from V and 8 bases from J, leaving 5 bases between. This CDR3 is built from 11 residues.

This rearrangement joins TRBV21-1 to TRBJ2-3; no DNA check was done on the table's D call, TRBD1. TRBV21-1 is classified as a pseudogene. This CDR3 comprises 15 residues. For the CDR3, the DNA is TGTGCCAGCAACCCAAGGACAGGGGAGTTAGATACGCAGTATTTT. This codes for CASNPRTGELDTQYF.

The chain is built from TRBV6-2 or TRBV6-3 and TRBJ2-5; tentative D call: TRBD1 (6 bases). There are 14 residues in the CDR3. Trimming took 2 bases from V and 2 from J, leaving 9 bases between them. Germline CDR1 reads MNHEY; CDR2 reads SVGEGT. The CDR3 is CASSYLTGQETQYF. In DNA form, the CDR3 reads TGTGCCAGCAGTTACCTGACAGGACAAGAGACCCAGTACTTC.